Sequencing of this TCR beta chain was carried out in a study of T-cell reconstitution after alpha-beta-depleted transplantation in children. Unique molecular identifiers were used to barcode this TCRbeta library. TCRdb reprocessed the PCR reads via MiXCR and lists one record per CDR3 protein. The table records under 100,000 distinct CDR3 sequences, around 15% of them present only once. This clonotype was recorded a few times. Its antigen is as yet unknown. The CDR3 length is 16 residues. Per the germline V gene, CDR1 is LGHNA and CDR2 is YSLEER. With 4 bases removed from V and 2 bases from J, the gap between germline ends came to 16 bases. The study's findings and limits: One year after transplant, T-cell counts and diversity came mostly from newly produced T cells. Several hundred rapidly expanded clones from non-depleted graft cells reportedly supplied alpha-beta T cells about two months post-transplant. Surviving recipient T cells and thymic progenitors produced the high day-60 TCRbeta diversity seen in some patients.

Sequenced here: PBMCs, mostly from graft donor cells, sampled 180 days after TCRalphabeta/CD19-depleted stem cell transplant. The rearrangement joins TRBV4-3 to TRBJ2-3; D is perhaps TRBD2 (5 bases). The sequence came from a male patient aged 2 to 9 who had a stem cell transplant for acute lymphoblastic leukemia, so the T cells may come from the graft donor. The CDR3: CASSRKIGVPTDTQYF. The DNA of the CDR3 is TGCGCCAGCAGCCGAAAGATCGGGGTGCCCACAGATACGCAGTATTTT.